Reported below is one T cell receptor (beta chain). Libraries were prepared by immunoSEQ multiplex PCR; TCRdb keeps only in-frame clonotypes and omits some of them. This table has some 56,000 clones, 80% to 85% appearing once. These data come from a study of blood T cell repertoires in COVID-19. The wider study: Some COVID-19 samples were acute and others convalescent; all came from the United States, Italy and Spain.

There are 16 residues in the CDR3. Germline CDR1 is SGHNT and CDR2 is YYREEE (reference sequence). V gave up 4 bases and J gave up 1 base; unmatched junction bases: 5. Source material: peripheral blood. The V gene is TRBV5-4, the J gene TRBJ2-5, with TRBD2 identical over 12 bases. The clonotype was recovered from a woman at least 80 years old with acute or convalescent COVID-19. Here the CDR3 reads CASSTRTSGAQETQYF. CDR3 nucleotide sequence: TGTGCCAGCAGCACCCGGACTAGCGGGGCCCAAGAGACCCAGTACTTC.